The 7 T cell receptor beta chains reported below all come from one sample, sequenced in a study of PD-1 blockade in mismatch repair-deficient tumors. Profiling relied on immunoSEQ multiplex PCR, and the TCRdb table lists in-frame clones only, not all of them. The sample contains tens of thousands of clones, around 79% of which appear only once. The material sequenced was peripheral blood, taken 4 weeks after starting pembrolizumab. Receptors originate from an adult with mismatch repair-deficient cancer.

The V gene is TRBV6-1, the J gene TRBJ2-7; 11 bases map to TRBD2. This CDR3 has 15 residues. J gave up 0 bases and V 4 bases, and 2 bases lay outside the gene matches. CDR1 and CDR2 from the germline V gene are MNHNS and SASEGT. The CDR3: CASSAGTSGSYEQYF. The CDR3 coding sequence is TGTGCCAGCAGTGCCGGGACTAGCGGCTCCTACGAGCAGTACTTC.

The V and J genes are TRBV6-5 and TRBJ2-1; 13 bases are shared with TRBD2. CDR1 and CDR2 from the germline V gene are MNHEY and SVGAGI. V dropped 2 bases and J dropped 8; count of bases not matched to a gene: 6. The CDR3 runs 16 residues. The CDR3 spells CASSYRGTSGTDEQFF. CDR3 nucleotides: TGTGCCAGCAGTTACCGAGGGACTAGCGGGACTGATGAGCAGTTCTTC.

The chain combines TRBV28 with TRBJ1-5, with no clear D. CDR3 length: 15 amino acids. The ends were cut back, 2 bases at V and 0 bases at J, with 8 bases in the middle. The germline V gene encodes CDR1 MDHEN and CDR2 SYDVKM. The CDR3 reads CASSLSQASNQPQHF. The CDR3 coding sequence is TGTGCCAGCAGTTTAAGCCAGGCTAGCAATCAGCCCCAGCATTTT.

V is TRBV4-1 and J is TRBJ2-7, with D perhaps TRBD2 (6 bases). The CDR3 is 17 residues long. V lost 0 bases and J lost 6, with 21 bases in between. The germline CDR1 and CDR2 sequences are MGHRA and YSYEKL. CDR3 in DNA: TGCGCCAGCAGCCAAGATCGCGGCAGGCGGGGATGGAGCGAGCAGTACTTC. The encoded protein is CASSQDRGRRGWSEQYF.

This clone was seen only a few times. V gene TRBV30 combines with J gene TRBJ1-5; tentative D call: TRBD1 (6 bases). V was shortened by 0 bases and J by 9 bases, with 9 bases between the two germline ends. Per the germline V gene, CDR1 is GTSNPN and CDR2 is SVGIG (reference sequence). The length of the CDR3 is 12 residues. The CDR3 DNA is TGTGCCTGGAGTGTGGGGGCGCGGCCCCAGCATTTT. Translating it yields CAWSVGARPQHF.

The rearrangement uses TRBV28 and TRBJ1-5; D unclear. Germline V gives CDR1 MDHEN, CDR2 SYDVKM. CDR3 length: 16 amino acids. Trimming removed 4 bases from V and 0 bases from J, with 13 bases in between. CDR3 sequence: CASSSGREGSNQPQHF. DNA of the CDR3: TGTGCCAGCAGTTCCGGGAGGGAAGGTAGCAATCAGCCCCAGCATTTT.

Here the CDR3 reads CATKLRGVGGNQPQHF. The CDR3 DNA sequence: TGTGCCACAAAACTAAGGGGGGTAGGTGGCAATCAGCCCCAGCATTTT. J is TRBJ1-5 and V is TRBV14; weak D call: TRBD1 (6 bases). Germline CDR1 and CDR2: SGHDN and FVKESK. V lost 10 bases, J lost 2 bases, and 21 bases lay in between. This CDR3 has 16 residues.